This T cell receptor (beta chain) came from a study of blood T cell repertoires in COVID-19 (dated by TCRdb to about 2020). General notes on the study: Samples from collaborators originated in the United States, Italy and Spain and spanned both the acute and convalescent phases of COVID-19. The material from the prospective study consisted of cDNA or gDNA derived from T cells, B-cell-depleted T cells, or PBMCs. The dataset comprised deeply sampled blood TCRbeta repertoires from subjects exposed to, actively infected with, or recovered from COVID-19. A freely available public database, intended as a resource for researchers studying the immune response to SARS-CoV-2, is where the repertoires were released. The samples were drawn from the first 160 participants of the ongoing ImmuneRACE study and from 1,254 subjects provided by 6 global collaborators. Nearly every sample came with metadata listing a de-identified subject ID, COVID-19 status, age in years and sex. Where available, HLA class I and class II types were obtained from metadata supplied by the sample provider rather than from assay-based typing.

This clone is a singleton in its sample. The antigen it recognizes is unknown. Base qualities are not at hand, and no much larger clone is one base apart. The germline V end is reduced by 7 bases and the J end by 0 bases; junction bases left unmatched: 10. The cysteine opens and the phenylalanine closes a CDR3 of 18 amino acids. The entry retains the CDR3 DNA only, 54 bases that are in frame from base 1. In the germline V gene, CDR1 corresponds to SGHTA and CDR2 to FQGNSA. The collaborating institutions used their own protocols to collect whole blood in K2EDTA tubes. For TCRbeta analysis, collaborators shipped samples in one of three forms: frozen whole blood, isolated PBMCs, or DNA extracted from either of those sample types. Study-level results and caveats: The amount of clinical and demographic metadata varied by source and participant and was provided uncurated.

TCRbeta CDR3 regions were amplified from genomic DNA by means of the immunoSEQ Assay, a bias-controlled multiplex PCR. Concerning the study's data processing: Within the assay, amplification of reference gene primers was used to estimate how many nucleated cells each sample contained. To quantify the absolute abundance of each unique TCRbeta CDR3 rearrangement, sequence reads were collapsed and filtered. For each sample, productive Simpson clonality was calculated as the square root of Simpson's diversity index across productive rearrangements. TCRdb holds this immuneACCESS table with in-frame rearrangements only. Some clones are missing; in checked studies, unresolved V genes explain under half, and the rest has no known cause. D and trimming were read from the DNA, whereas the V and J calls and clone size are those reported in that table. This sample has roughly 270,000 clones in its table, and approximately 85% of those were observed once. The top ten clones comprise less than 10% of the sample.

The rearrangement joined TRBV7-2 to TRBJ1-6, with 9 bases matching TRBD1. The sample was peripheral blood. The source is a man between 18 and 35 years old with active or convalescent COVID-19. CDR3 loop: CASIPRGQGGSYNSPLHF. The nucleotide sequence is TGTGCCAGCATCCCCAGGGGACAGGGAGGCTCCTATAATTCACCCCTCCACTTT.